The 14 T cell receptor beta chains listed next were all sequenced from one sample in a study of T cell responses to AZD1222 COVID-19 vaccine. Assay used: immunoSEQ multiplex PCR; TCRdb lists only in-frame clones, some missing. The sample consists of roughly 120,000 clones, roughly 84% of them appearing once. The specimen comprised peripheral blood, sampled on day 0 of AZD1222 vaccination. All receptors come from an adult in good health.

The chain uses TRBV11-2 and TRBJ2-7; 8 nucleotides align to TRBD2. The CDR3 loop spans 16 amino acids. The germline gives CDR1 SGHAT, CDR2 FQNNGV. The junction had 17 bases not matched to a gene; V was cut back by 4 bases and J by 9 bases. The CDR3 is CASSSLRGEGRRVQYF. The CDR3 nucleotides are TGTGCCAGCAGCTCCCTGCGGGGGGAGGGCCGGAGAGTGCAGTACTTC.

The chain employs TRBV6-5 and TRBJ1-1; D is unresolved. CDR1 is MNHEY and CDR2 is SVGAGI in the germline V gene. The CDR3 totals 14 residues. V shed 0 bases and J shed 1 base, with 6 bases lying between them. CDR3 nucleotides: TGTGCCAGCAGTTACTCGGAAAGGAACACTGAAGCTTTCTTT. It translates to CASSYSERNTEAFF.

The genes are TRBV25-1 and TRBJ2-6; 7 positions match TRBD2. Germline loops: CDR1 MGHDK, CDR2 SYGVNS. This CDR3 is built from 15 residues. Trimming took 8 bases from V and 2 from J; bases not matched to a gene: 6. The DNA for the CDR3 is TGTGCCAGCCGAGGGGCGGGGGCTGGGGCCAACGTCCTGACTTTC. Translating it yields CASRGAGAGANVLTF.

CDR3 sequence reads: CATSRSERANTGELFF. The CDR3 DNA is TGTGCCACCAGTCGGAGTGAAAGGGCGAACACCGGGGAGCTGTTTTTT. The gene calls are TRBV24-1 and TRBJ2-2; D is ambiguous. V was shortened by 6 bases and J by 0 bases, with 13 bases between the two germline ends. CDR1 is KGHDR, CDR2 SFDVKD, per germline. This CDR3 has 16 residues.

V and J are TRBV6-2 or TRBV6-3 and TRBJ1-2, with TRBD1 matching over 7 bases. There are 15 residues in the CDR3. CDR1 is MNHEY and CDR2 is SVGEGT in the germline V gene. J was trimmed by 4 bases and V by 0 bases; bases with no gene match: 5. The CDR3 coding sequence is TGTGCCAGCAGTTACTCCCTGACAGGGAGCTATGGCTACACCTTC. As protein: CASSYSLTGSYGYTF.

The rearrangement links TRBV7-8 to TRBJ1-2, with D hard to call. V lost 2 bases and J 8 bases, leaving 12 bases between the germline ends. CDR1 is SGHVS, CDR2 FQNEAQ, per germline. This CDR3 region has 13 residues. The CDR3 sequence: CASSLLGMGGYTF. CDR3 coding DNA: TGTGCCAGCAGCTTACTGGGAATGGGGGGCTACACCTTC.

The V call is TRBV27, the J call TRBJ2-2; 9 bases agree with TRBD1. Looked up from germline, CDR1 is MNHEY and CDR2 is SMNVEV (reference sequence). V lost 6 bases to trimming and J lost 6 bases; unmatched junction nucleotides: 8. The CDR3 length is 15 residues. This CDR3 is CASRTTGGLAGELFF. Here the CDR3 DNA reads TGTGCCAGCAGAACAACAGGGGGCTTGGCCGGGGAGCTGTTTTTT.

This chain connects TRBV12-3 or TRBV12-4 to TRBJ1-1, with 7 bases lining up with TRBD1. The junction had 8 bases not matched to a gene; V was cut back by 6 bases and J by 13 bases. This CDR3 is built from 11 residues. The CDR3 DNA reads TGTGCCAGCAGCCACGACAGGGTGGATTTCTTT. It encodes CASSHDRVDFF.

The chain employs TRBV3-1 (or the pseudogene TRBV3-2) and TRBJ2-7; D might be TRBD1 or TRBD2, each matching 7 bases. Germline assignment: CDR1 LGHDT and CDR2 YNNKEL (reference sequence). V lost 2 bases, J lost 2 bases, and 13 bases lay in between. The CDR3 length is 15 residues. The CDR3 coding sequence is TGTGCCAGCAGCCAATTCGCAGGGGGGGCCTACGAGCAGTACTTC. It codes for CASSQFAGGAYEQYF.

This clone has a single count. This sequence joins TRBV19 and TRBJ2-3; 7 bases align to TRBD2. Germline CDR1 is LNHDA and CDR2 is SQIVND (reference sequence). Trimming removed 6 bases from V and 5 bases from J; junction bases left unmatched: 5. This CDR3 spans 13 amino acids. CDR3 protein: CASSLPGGDTQYF. Here the CDR3 DNA reads TGTGCCAGTAGCCTACCGGGGGGAGATACGCAGTATTTT.

The chain uses TRBV18 and TRBJ2-7; TRBD1 agrees at 9 bases. This CDR3 comprises 16 residues. In germline, CDR1 is KGHSH, CDR2 LQKENI. J lost 4 bases, V lost 5 bases, and 12 bases had no gene match. Written as DNA, the CDR3 is TGTGCCAGCTCATCCCCTCGAACACAGGGGGCATACGAGCAGTACTTC. Translated, it gives CASSSPRTQGAYEQYF.

This chain uses TRBV18 with TRBJ2-2; 10 nucleotides line up with TRBD1. Losses at the gene ends were 5 bases for V and 4 bases for J; bases not matched to a gene: 4. The CDR3 is 15 amino acids. From germline, CDR1 is KGHSH and CDR2 LQKENI. DNA for the CDR3: TGTGCCAGCTCAACAGACAGGGGGCGCACCGGGGAGCTGTTTTTT. This translates into CASSTDRGRTGELFF.

The chain couples TRBV10-3 to TRBJ2-1; tentative D call: TRBD2 (5 bases). The length of the CDR3 is 13 residues. V was shortened by 4 bases and J by 8 bases, with 12 bases between the two germline ends. Germline CDR1 and CDR2: ENHRY and SYGVKD. The CDR3 region is CAISVGNSYEQFF. The CDR3 nucleotides read TGTGCCATCAGTGTCGGGAATTCCTATGAGCAGTTCTTC.

The sample holds one count of this clone. This rearrangement joins TRBV6-6 to TRBJ1-5, with TRBD1 identical over 8 bases. Germline-derived CDR1 and CDR2 are MNHNY and SVGAGI (reference sequence). V lost 5 bases and J lost 5; bases outside the gene matches: 5. This CDR3 has 14 amino acids. CDR3 sequence: CASSPPGGHQPQHF. In DNA, the CDR3 is TGTGCCAGCAGTCCCCCAGGGGGCCATCAGCCCCAGCATTTT.